Below are 6 T cell receptor beta chains sequenced from a single sample in a study of T cell responses to AZD1222 COVID-19 vaccine. Data came from immunoSEQ multiplex PCR; TCRdb stores just in-frame clones and leaves some out. The table has approximately 150,000 clones, roughly 93% seen once. Sequencing used peripheral blood, obtained 28 days after the second AZD1222 dose. The source of these receptors is an adult who received the AZD1222 COVID-19 vaccine.

This clone was seen once. The chain has TRBV2 and TRBJ1-2; D gene unclear. Germline lookup yields CDR1 SNHLY and CDR2 FYNNEI. The CDR3 has 15 amino acids. V lost 3 bases and J 4 bases, leaving 15 bases between the germline ends. CDR3 bases: TGTGCCAGCAGTGAGTTTTCACCCGGAGGCTATGGCTACACCTTC. Protein sequence: CASSEFSPGGYGYTF.

The chain is built from TRBV19 and TRBJ1-1; the D gene is possibly TRBD1 (6 bases). Germline loops: CDR1 LNHDA, CDR2 SQIVND (reference sequence). Trimming removed 7 bases at V and 7 bases at J, with 19 bases between. This CDR3 region has 14 residues. CDR3 bases: TGTGCCAGTAATTCTATTGGGCAGGGGAGTGAAGCTTTCTTT. As protein: CASNSIGQGSEAFF.

This clone was recorded only once. V gene TRBV18 combines with J gene TRBJ2-1, with D tentatively TRBD1 (5 bases). Germline V CDR1 and CDR2: KGHSH, LQKENI. CDR3 size: 13 residues. Trimming shortened V by 5 bases and J by 7 bases, and 12 bases separated the two germline ends. The CDR3 spells CASSILRVNEQFF. DNA for the CDR3: TGTGCCAGCTCAATACTCAGGGTAAATGAGCAGTTCTTC.

V and J are TRBV18 and TRBJ1-2; TRBD1 matches at 9 bases. This CDR3 comprises 14 residues. CDR1 KGHSH and CDR2 LQKENI come from the germline V gene. V was pared by 2 bases and J by 4 bases, with 2 bases of the junction left unmatched. The CDR3 loop reads CASSPSTGGYGYTF. DNA for the CDR3: TGTGCCAGCTCACCATCGACAGGGGGCTATGGCTACACCTTC. Supplemented by reference TRBV18 and TRBJ1-2, the full variable domain reads NAGVMQNPRHLVRRRGQEARLRCSPMKGHSHVYWYRQLPEEGLKFMVYLQKENIIDESGMPKERFSAEFPKEGPSILRIQQVVRGDSAAYFCASSPSTGGYGYTFGSGTRLTVV.

The chain uses TRBV28 and TRBJ1-1, with TRBD1 as a possible D gene (6 bases). Germline CDR1 is MDHEN and CDR2 is SYDVKM. The CDR3 covers 17 residues. Trimming took 6 bases from V and 3 from J, leaving 23 bases between them. The CDR3 nucleotides are TGTGCCAGCAGCGAGGGGGGGAGGATAGTTCGGCACACTGAAGCTTTCTTT. Protein product: CASSEGGRIVRHTEAFF.

The chain couples TRBV4-1 to TRBJ2-7; TRBD2 matches 7 bases. CDR3 length equals 15 residues. Per germline, CDR1 MGHRA and CDR2 YSYEKL. V trimming: 3 bases; J trimming: 4 bases; junction bases outside the gene matches: 9. This chain's CDR3 is CASSQSSGGDYEQYF. The CDR3, as DNA: TGCGCCAGCAGCCAGTCCTCGGGGGGAGATTACGAGCAGTACTTC.